Listed below are T cell receptor beta chains from one sample, sequenced in a study of cytomegalovirus exposure and HLA in healthy donors. Assay used: immunoSEQ multiplex PCR; TCRdb lists only in-frame clones, some missing. The sample records more than 95,000 clones, about 96% being singletons. The sequenced sample was PBMCs. These receptors were obtained from a man in his late teens or twenties in good health and CMV-seronegative. Both conserved end residues are part of each CDR3. The order of the fields is clone size, V gene, J gene, D gene, CDR3 protein, CDR3 DNA. D genes are given only for firm matches. For some rows the clone size is stated as once, few or many, or as a class when expanded; others skip it.

size: -; V: TRBV6-5; J: TRBJ1-1; D: TRBD1; CDR3: CASSRNRGEAEAFF; DNA: TGTGCCAGCAGTCGAAACAGGGGGGAGGCTGAAGCTTTCTTT
size: -; V: TRBV4-2; J: TRBJ1-3; D: TRBD1; CDR3: CASSLQGPSSGNTIYF; DNA: TGTGCCAGCAGCCTACAGGGGCCGAGCTCTGGAAACACCATATATTTT
size: -; V: TRBV7-9; J: TRBJ1-1; D: TRBD1; CDR3: CASSIGGGNTEAFF; DNA: TGTGCCAGCAGCATAGGGGGCGGGAACACTGAAGCTTTCTTT
size: -; V: TRBV19; J: TRBJ1-3; D: -; CDR3: CASTARTRTFGNTIYF; DNA: TGTGCCAGTACCGCCAGGACACGAACCTTTGGAAACACCATATATTTT
size: -; V: TRBV4-1; J: TRBJ1-2; D: -; CDR3: CASSQTGNYGYTF; DNA: TGCGCCAGCAGCCAAACAGGGAACTATGGCTACACCTTC
size: -; V: TRBV18; J: TRBJ1-1; D: -; CDR3: CASSPNGRMNTEAFF; DNA: TGTGCCAGCTCACCAAACGGCAGGATGAACACTGAAGCTTTCTTT
size: -; V: TRBV7-2; J: TRBJ2-5; D: -; CDR3: CATRGQLQETQYF; DNA: TGTGCCACGCGGGGACAGCTCCAAGAGACCCAGTACTTC
size: once; V: TRBV5-1; J: TRBJ2-3; D: -; CDR3: CASSAGGAGDTQYF; DNA: TGCGCCAGCAGCGCTGGCGGGGCTGGAGATACGCAGTATTTT
size: -; V: TRBV5-8; J: TRBJ2-7; D: -; CDR3: CASSLDGGLTYEQYF; DNA: TGTGCCAGCAGCTTGGACGGAGGACTAACCTACGAGCAGTACTTC
size: -; V: TRBV27; J: TRBJ1-1; D: -; CDR3: CASTGDIRAFF; DNA: TGTGCCAGCACCGGGGACATCCGGGCTTTCTTT
size: -; V: TRBV5-5; J: TRBJ1-5; D: TRBD1; CDR3: CASSPGQVSSEGLLGQPQHF; DNA: TGTGCCAGCAGCCCGGGACAGGTTTCGTCCGAAGGTTTGTTAGGTCAGCCCCAGCATTTT
size: -; V: TRBV13; J: TRBJ2-4; D: -; CDR3: CASSSRQDARGIQYF; DNA: TGTGCCAGCAGCTCACGACAAGACGCACGGGGCATTCAGTACTTC
size: -; V: TRBV30; J: TRBJ2-2; D: TRBD2; CDR3: CAWRREWTGELFF; DNA: TGTGCCTGGAGGCGGGAGTGGACCGGGGAGCTGTTTTTT